The source of this T cell receptor (beta chain) is a study of T-cell reconstitution after alpha-beta-depleted transplantation in children. Unique molecular identifiers were built into the TCRbeta library. TCRdb processed the PCR reads anew with MiXCR; each CDR3 protein has one entry. The sample has about 980,000 distinct CDR3 sequences, about 29% seen once. Regarding this clonotype: What it binds is unknown.

Germline loops: CDR1 SGHRS, CDR2 YFSETQ. V gave up 4 bases and J gave up 3 bases; unmatched junction bases: 10. The CDR3 has 15 amino acids. Regarding the study as a whole: Among T cells one year after transplant, newly produced cells accounted for most counts and diversity. Surviving recipient T cells and thymic progenitors underlay high day-60 TCRbeta diversity in some patients. Reported findings indicate that, about two months after transplant, alpha-beta T cells came from several hundred expanded clones, which were derived from non-depleted graft cells.

The sequence derives from a boy under two years old who had a stem cell transplant for SCID, so the T cells may come from the graft donor. This sample comprised PBMCs, mostly from graft donor cells, obtained 360 days after TCRalphabeta/CD19-depleted stem cell transplant. This chain links TRBV5-1 with TRBJ2-7; 7 bases line up with TRBD2. The CDR3 nucleotides are TGCGCCAGCAGCACTACTAGCGCCCCAATCTACGAGCAGTACTTC. Translation: CASSTTSAPIYEQYF.